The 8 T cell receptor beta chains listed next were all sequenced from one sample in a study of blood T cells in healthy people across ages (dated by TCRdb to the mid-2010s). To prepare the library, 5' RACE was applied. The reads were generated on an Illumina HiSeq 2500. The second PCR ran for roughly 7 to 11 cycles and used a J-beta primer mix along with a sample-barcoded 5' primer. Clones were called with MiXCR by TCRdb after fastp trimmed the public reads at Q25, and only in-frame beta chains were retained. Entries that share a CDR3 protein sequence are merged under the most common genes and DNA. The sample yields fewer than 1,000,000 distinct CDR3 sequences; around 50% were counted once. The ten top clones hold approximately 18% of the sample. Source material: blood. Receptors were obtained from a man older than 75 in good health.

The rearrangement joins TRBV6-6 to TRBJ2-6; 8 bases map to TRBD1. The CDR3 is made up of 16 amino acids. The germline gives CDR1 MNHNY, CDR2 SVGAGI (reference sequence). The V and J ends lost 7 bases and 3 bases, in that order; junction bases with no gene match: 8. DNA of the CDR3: TGTGCCAGCACGGGTCAGGGGGCTGGTGGGGCCAACGTCCTGACTTTC. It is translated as CASTGQGAGGANVLTF.

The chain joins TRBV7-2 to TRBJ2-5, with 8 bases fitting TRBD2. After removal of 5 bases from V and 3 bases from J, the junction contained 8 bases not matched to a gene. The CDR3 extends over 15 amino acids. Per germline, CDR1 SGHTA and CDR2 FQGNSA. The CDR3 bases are TGTGCCAGCAGCCTCGGAGGAGCGGGAGAAGAGACCCAGTACTTC. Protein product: CASSLGGAGEETQYF.

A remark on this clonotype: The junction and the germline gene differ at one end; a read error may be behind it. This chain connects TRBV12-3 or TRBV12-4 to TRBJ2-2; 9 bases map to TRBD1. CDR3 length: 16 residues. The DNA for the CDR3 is TGTGCCAGCAGATCCCGGGACAGGGAGGACACCGGGGAGCTATTTTTT. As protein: CASRSRDREDTGELFF.

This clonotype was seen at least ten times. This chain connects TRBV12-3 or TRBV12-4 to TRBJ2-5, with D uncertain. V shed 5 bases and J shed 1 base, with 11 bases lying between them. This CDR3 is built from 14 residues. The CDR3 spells CASSLRTSQETQYF. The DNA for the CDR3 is TGTGCCAGCAGTCTCAGGACCAGCCAAGAGACCCAGTACTTC.

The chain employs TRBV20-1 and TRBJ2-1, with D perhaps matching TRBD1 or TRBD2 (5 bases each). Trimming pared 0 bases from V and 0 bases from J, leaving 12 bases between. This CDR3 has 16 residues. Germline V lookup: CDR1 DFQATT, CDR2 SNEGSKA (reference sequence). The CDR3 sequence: CSARDLGRSSYNEQFF. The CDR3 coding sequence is TGCAGTGCTAGAGATCTGGGACGGAGCTCCTACAATGAGCAGTTCTTC.

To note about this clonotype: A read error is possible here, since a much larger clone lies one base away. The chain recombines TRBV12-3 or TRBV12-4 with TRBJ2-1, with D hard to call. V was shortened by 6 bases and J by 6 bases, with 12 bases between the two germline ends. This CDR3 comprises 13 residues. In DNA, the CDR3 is TGTGCCAGCAGCTATGGACCTCCCAATGAGCAGTTCTTC. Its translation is CASSYGPPNEQFF.

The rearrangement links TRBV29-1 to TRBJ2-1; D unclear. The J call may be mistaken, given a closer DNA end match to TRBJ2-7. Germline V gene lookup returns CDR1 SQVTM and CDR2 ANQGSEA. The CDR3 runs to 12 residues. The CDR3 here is CSVLGAYNEQYF. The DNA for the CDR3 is TGCAGCGTTCTTGGTGCTTACAATGAGCAGTACTTC.

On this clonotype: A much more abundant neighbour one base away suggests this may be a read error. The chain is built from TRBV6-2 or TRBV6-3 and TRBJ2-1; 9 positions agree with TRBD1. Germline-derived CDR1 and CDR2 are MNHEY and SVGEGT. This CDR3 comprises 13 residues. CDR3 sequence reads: CGSKGQGHNEQFF. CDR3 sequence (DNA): TGTGGCAGCAAAGGACAGGGGCACAATGAGCAGTTCTTC.